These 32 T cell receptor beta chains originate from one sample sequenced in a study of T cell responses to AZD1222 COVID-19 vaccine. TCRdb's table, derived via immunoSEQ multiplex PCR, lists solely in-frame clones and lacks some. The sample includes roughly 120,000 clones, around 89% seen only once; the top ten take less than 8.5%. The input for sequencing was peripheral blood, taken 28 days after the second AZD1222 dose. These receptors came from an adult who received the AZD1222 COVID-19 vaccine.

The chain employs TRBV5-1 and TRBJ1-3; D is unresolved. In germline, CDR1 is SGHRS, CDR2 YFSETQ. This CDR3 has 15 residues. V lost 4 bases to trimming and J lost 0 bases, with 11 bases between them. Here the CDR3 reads CASSPEATSGNTIYF. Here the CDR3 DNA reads TGCGCCAGCAGCCCCGAGGCTACCTCTGGAAACACCATATATTTT. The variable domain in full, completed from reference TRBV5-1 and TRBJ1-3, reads KAGVTQTPRYLIKTRGQQVTLSCSPISGHRSVSWYQQTPGQGLQFLFEYFSETQRNKGNFPGRFSGRQFSNSRSEMNVSTLELGDSALYLCASSPEATSGNTIYFGEGSWLTVV.

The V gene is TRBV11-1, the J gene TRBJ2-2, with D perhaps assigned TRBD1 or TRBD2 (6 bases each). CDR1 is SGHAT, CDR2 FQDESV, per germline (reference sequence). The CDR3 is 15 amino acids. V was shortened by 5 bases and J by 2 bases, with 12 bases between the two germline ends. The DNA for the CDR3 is TGTGCCAGCAGCCAGGCGGGACAAAACACCGGGGAGCTGTTTTTT. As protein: CASSQAGQNTGELFF.

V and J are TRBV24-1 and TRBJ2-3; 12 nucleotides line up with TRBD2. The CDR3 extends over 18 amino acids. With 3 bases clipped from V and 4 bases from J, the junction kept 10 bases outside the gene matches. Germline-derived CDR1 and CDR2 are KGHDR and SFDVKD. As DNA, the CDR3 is TGTGCCACCAGTGATGGGATTCTAGCGGGGGGGCGAGCAGATACGCAGTATTTT. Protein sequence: CATSDGILAGGRADTQYF.

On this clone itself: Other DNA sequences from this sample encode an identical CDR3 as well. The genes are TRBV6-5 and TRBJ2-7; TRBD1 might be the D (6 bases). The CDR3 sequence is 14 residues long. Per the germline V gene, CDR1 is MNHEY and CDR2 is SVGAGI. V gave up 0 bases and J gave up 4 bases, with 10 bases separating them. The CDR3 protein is CASSYSGGSYEQYF. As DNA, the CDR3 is TGTGCCAGCAGTTACTCTGGGGGCTCGTACGAGCAGTACTTC.

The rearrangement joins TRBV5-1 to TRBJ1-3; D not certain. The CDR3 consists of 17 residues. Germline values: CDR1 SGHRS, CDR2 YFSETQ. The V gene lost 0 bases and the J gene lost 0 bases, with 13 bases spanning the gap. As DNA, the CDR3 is TGCGCCAGCAGCTTGGCCAGCGTGAGTAGCTCTGGAAACACCATATATTTT. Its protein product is CASSLASVSSSGNTIYF.

CDR3 in DNA: TGCAGCGTTGTGGGGCAGGGGAGTTGGGAGACCCAGTACTTC. Protein sequence: CSVVGQGSWETQYF. This chain connects TRBV29-1 to TRBJ2-5; the D gene is possibly TRBD1 (6 bases). Germline assignment: CDR1 SQVTM and CDR2 ANQGSEA. The CDR3 has 14 amino acids. V lost 4 bases and J lost 5, with 17 bases in between.

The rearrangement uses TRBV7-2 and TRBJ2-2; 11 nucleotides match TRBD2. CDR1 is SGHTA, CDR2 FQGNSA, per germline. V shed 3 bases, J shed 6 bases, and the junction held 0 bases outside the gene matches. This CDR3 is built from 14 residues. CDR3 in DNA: TGTGCCAGCAGCTTTAGCGGGAGGGCCGGGGAGCTGTTTTTT. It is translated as CASSFSGRAGELFF. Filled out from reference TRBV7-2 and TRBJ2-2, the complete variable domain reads GAGVSQSPSNKVTEKGKDVELRCDPISGHTALYWYRQSLGQGLEFLIYFQGNSAPDKSGLPSDRFSAERTGGSVSTLTIQRTQQEDSAVYLCASSFSGRAGELFFGEGSRLTVL.

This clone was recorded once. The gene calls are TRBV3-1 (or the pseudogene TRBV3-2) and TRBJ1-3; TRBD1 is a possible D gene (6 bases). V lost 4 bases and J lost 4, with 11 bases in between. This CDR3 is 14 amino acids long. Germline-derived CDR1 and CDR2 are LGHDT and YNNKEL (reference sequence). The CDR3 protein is CASSPRDMGNTIYF. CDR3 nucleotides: TGTGCCAGCAGCCCCCGGGACATGGGAAACACCATATATTTT.

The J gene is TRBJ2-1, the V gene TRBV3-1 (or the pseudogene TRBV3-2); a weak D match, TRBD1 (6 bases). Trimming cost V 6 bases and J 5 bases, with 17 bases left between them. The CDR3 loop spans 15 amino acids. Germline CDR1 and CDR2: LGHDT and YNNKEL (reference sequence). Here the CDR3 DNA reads TGTGCCAGCAGTGCTAACCCGGGACAAAACAATGAGCAGTTCTTC. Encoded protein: CASSANPGQNNEQFF.

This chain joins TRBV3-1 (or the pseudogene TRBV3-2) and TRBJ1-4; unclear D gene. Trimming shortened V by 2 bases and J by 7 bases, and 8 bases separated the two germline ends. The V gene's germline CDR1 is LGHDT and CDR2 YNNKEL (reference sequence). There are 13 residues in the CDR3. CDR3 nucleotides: TGTGCCAGCAGCCAACTGGGAGGTGAAAAACTGTTTTTT. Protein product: CASSQLGGEKLFF.

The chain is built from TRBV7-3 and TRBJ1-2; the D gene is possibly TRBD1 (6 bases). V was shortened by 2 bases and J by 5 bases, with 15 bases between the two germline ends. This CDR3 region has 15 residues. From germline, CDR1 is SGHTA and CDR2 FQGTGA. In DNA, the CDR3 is TGTGCCAGCAGCTTAGGTCCGGGGGGGCCGTATGGCTACACCTTC. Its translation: CASSLGPGGPYGYTF.

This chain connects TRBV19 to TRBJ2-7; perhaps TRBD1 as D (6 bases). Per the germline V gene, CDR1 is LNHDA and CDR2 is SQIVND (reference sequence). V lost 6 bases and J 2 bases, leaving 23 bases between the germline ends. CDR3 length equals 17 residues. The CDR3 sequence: CASRAKSRDTGTYEQYF. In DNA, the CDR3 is TGTGCCAGTAGGGCGAAATCCCGGGACACAGGCACCTACGAGCAGTACTTC.

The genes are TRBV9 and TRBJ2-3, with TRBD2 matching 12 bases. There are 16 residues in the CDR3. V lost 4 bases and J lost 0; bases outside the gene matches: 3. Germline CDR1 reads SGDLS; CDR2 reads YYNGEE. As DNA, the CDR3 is TGTGCCAGCAGCACTGGACTAGCGGGAAGCACAGATACGCAGTATTTT. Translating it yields CASSTGLAGSTDTQYF.

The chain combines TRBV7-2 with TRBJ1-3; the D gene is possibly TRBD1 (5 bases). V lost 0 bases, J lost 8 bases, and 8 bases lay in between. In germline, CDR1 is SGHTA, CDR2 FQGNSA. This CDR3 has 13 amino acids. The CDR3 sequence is CASSLASGDTIYF. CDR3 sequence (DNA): TGTGCCAGCAGCTTAGCTTCGGGGGACACCATATATTTT.

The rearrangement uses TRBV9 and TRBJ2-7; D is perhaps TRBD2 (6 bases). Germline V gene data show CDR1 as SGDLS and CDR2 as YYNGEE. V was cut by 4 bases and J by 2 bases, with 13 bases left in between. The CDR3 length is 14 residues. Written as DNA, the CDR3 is TGTGCCAGCAGCCCTCGGGACTCCGCCTACGAGCAGTACTTC. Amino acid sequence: CASSPRDSAYEQYF.

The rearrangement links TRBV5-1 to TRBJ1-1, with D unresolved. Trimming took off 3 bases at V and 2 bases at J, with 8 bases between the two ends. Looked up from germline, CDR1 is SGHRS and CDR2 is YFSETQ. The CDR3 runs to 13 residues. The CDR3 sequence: CASSSDPNTEAFF. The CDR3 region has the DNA TGCGCCAGCAGCTCGGACCCAAACACTGAAGCTTTCTTT.

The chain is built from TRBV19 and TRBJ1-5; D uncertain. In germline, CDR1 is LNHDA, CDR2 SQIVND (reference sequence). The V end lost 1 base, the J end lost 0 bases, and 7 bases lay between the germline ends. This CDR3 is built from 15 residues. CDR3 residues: CASSIVTVSNQPQHF. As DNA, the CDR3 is TGTGCCAGTAGTATAGTCACAGTTAGCAATCAGCCCCAGCATTTT.

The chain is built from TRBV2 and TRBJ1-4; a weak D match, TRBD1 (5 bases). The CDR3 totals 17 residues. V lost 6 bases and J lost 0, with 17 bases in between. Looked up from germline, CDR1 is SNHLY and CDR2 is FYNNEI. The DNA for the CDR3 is TGTGCCAGCAGCACCCCATCACAGGCCGCAACTAATGAAAAACTGTTTTTT. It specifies CASSTPSQAATNEKLFF.

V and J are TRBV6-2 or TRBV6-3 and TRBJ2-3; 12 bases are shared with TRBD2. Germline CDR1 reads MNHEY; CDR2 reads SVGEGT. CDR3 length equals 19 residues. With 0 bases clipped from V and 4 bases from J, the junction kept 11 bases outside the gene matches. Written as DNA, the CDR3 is TGTGCCAGCAGTTACTCGACTAGCGGGAGTTTGAATTTGGCAGATACGCAGTATTTT. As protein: CASSYSTSGSLNLADTQYF.

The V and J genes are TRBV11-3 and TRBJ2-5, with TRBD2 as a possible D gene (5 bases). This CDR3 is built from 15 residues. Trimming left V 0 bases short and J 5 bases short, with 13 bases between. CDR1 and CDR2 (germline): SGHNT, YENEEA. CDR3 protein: CASSLEEVSGETQYF. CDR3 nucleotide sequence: TGTGCCAGCAGCTTAGAGGAGGTGTCGGGGGAGACCCAGTACTTC.

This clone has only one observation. CDR3 residues: CASSLKKTGIWSGANVLTF. CDR3 bases: TGTGCCAGCAGTTTAAAAAAGACAGGGATTTGGTCTGGGGCCAACGTCCTGACTTTC. The chain is built from TRBV28 and TRBJ2-6, with 7 bases matching TRBD1. The CDR3 runs 19 residues. The germline V gene has CDR1 MDHEN and CDR2 SYDVKM. The J segment lost 1 base and the V segment lost 2 bases, leaving 11 bases of the junction unmatched.

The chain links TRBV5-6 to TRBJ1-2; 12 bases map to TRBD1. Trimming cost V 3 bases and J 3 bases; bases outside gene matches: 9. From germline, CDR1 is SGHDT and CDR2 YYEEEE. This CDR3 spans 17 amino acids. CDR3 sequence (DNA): TGTGCCAGCAGCTGGGACAGGGGGCGCGACCCTCACTATGGCTACACCTTC. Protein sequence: CASSWDRGRDPHYGYTF. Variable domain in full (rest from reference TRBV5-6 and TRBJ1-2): DAGVTQSPTHLIKTRGQQVTLRCSPKSGHDTVSWYQQALGQGPQFIFQYYEEEERQRGNFPDRFSGHQFPNYSSELNVNALLLGDSALYLCASSWDRGRDPHYGYTFGSGTRLTVV.

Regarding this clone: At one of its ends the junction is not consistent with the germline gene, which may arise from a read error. This CDR3 is CASTLSRNTEAFF. The CDR3 DNA follows: TGTGCCAGCACCTTATCTCGGAACACTGAAGCTTTCTTT. The V and J genes are TRBV7-8 and TRBJ1-1, with D unclear. This CDR3 is built from 13 residues. Germline V gene data show CDR1 as SGHVS and CDR2 as FQNEAQ.

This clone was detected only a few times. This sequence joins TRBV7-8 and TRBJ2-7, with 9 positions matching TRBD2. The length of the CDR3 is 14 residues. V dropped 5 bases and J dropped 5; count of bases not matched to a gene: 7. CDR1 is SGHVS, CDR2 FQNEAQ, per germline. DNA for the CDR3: TGTGCCAGCAGCCCCTTAGCGGGAGCCAACGAGCAGTACTTC. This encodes CASSPLAGANEQYF.

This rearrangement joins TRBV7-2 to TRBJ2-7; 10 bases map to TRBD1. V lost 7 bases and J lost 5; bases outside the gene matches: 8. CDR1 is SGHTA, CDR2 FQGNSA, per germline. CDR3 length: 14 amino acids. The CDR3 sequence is CASNDRGRRDEQYF. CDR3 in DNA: TGTGCCAGCAACGACAGGGGGCGCCGAGACGAGCAGTACTTC.

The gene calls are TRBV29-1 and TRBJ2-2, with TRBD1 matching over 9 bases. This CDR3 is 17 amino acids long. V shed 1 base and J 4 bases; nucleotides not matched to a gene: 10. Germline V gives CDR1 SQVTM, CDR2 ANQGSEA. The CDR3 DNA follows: TGCAGCGTTGAAGGCCTCACCGGGACAGGGAGCACCGGGGAGCTGTTTTTT. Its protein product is CSVEGLTGTGSTGELFF.

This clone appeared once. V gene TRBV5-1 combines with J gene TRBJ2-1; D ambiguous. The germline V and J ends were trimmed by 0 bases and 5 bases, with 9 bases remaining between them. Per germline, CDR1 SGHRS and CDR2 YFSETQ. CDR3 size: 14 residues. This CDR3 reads CASSLGAENNEQFF. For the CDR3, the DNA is TGCGCCAGCAGCTTGGGGGCTGAGAACAATGAGCAGTTCTTC.

CDR3 region: CASSLEGARGEKLFF. DNA for the CDR3: TGCGCCAGCAGCTTGGAAGGGGCACGCGGTGAAAAACTGTTTTTT. This chain connects TRBV5-1 to TRBJ1-4, with D perhaps matching TRBD1 (5 bases). The CDR3 has 15 residues. The V and J ends lost 0 bases and 7 bases respectively, with 13 bases between them. In germline, CDR1 is SGHRS, CDR2 YFSETQ.

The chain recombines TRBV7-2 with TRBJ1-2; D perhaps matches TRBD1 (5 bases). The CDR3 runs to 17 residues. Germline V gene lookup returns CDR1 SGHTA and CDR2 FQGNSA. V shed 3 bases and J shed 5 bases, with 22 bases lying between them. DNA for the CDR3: TGTGCCAGCAGCTTGGACGGGGCCATCTTCAGGGCTTATGGCTACACCTTC. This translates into CASSLDGAIFRAYGYTF.

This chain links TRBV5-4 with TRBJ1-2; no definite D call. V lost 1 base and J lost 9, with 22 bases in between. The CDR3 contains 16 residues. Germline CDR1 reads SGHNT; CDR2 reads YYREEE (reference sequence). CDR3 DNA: TGTGCCAGCAGCTTGAAAAGGACTTACAATGGAGGGAGCTACACCTTC. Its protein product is CASSLKRTYNGGSYTF.

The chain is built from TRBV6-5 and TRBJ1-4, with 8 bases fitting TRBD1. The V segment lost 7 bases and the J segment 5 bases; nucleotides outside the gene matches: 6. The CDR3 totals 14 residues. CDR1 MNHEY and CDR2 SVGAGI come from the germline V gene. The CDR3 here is CASIKDRENEKLFF. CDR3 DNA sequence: TGTGCCAGCATTAAGGACAGGGAGAATGAAAAACTGTTTTTT.

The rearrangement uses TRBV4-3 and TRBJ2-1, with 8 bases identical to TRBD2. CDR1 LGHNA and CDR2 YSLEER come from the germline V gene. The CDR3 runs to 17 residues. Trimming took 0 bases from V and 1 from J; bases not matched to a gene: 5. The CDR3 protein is CASSQDPAGVSYNEQFF. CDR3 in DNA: TGCGCCAGCAGCCAAGATCCAGCGGGAGTATCCTACAATGAGCAGTTCTTC.